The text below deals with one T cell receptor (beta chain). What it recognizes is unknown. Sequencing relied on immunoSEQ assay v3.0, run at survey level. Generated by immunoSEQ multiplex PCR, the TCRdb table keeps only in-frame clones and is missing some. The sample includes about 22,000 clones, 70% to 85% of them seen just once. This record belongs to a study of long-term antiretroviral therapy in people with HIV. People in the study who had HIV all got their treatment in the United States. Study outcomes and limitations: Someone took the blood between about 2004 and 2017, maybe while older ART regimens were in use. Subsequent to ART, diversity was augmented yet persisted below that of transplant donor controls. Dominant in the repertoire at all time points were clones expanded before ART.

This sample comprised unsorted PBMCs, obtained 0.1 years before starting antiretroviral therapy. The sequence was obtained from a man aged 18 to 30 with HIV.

DNA of the CDR3: TGTGCCAGCAGCTTCCCTAGCGGGAGTAGGGTAGATGAGCAGTTCTTC. Amino acid sequence: CASSFPSGSRVDEQFF. The genes are TRBV7-2 and TRBJ2-1, with 10 nucleotides matching TRBD2. After removal of 3 bases from V and 8 bases from J, the junction contained 10 bases not matched to a gene. CDR3 length: 16 residues. Germline V gene lookup returns CDR1 SGHTA and CDR2 FQGNSA. Full variable domain (outside the CDR3, taken from reference TRBV7-2 and TRBJ2-1): GAGVSQSPSNKVTEKGKDVELRCDPISGHTALYWYRQSLGQGLEFLIYFQGNSAPDKSGLPSDRFSAERTGGSVSTLTIQRTQQEDSAVYLCASSFPSGSRVDEQFFGPGTRLTVL.